The rows below give T cell receptor beta chains drawn from one sample of a study of cytomegalovirus exposure and HLA in healthy donors. Produced via immunoSEQ multiplex PCR; TCRdb's table is partial and in-frame only. The sample lists about 100,000 clones, around four fifths occurring once. The specimen sequenced was PBMCs. The origin of the receptors is a woman aged 55-69 years in good health and CMV-seronegative. CDR3s leave out the opening cysteine and the closing phenylalanine or tryptophan.

v_gene	j_gene	CDR3aa
TRBV7-6	TRBJ2-5	ASSQGLLAGSQETQY
TRBV7-9	TRBJ1-1	ASRDEQGTEAF
TRBV7-6	TRBJ1-1	ASTITGGVLDTEAF
TRBV13	TRBJ2-5	ASSTRQGRETQY
TRBV25-1	TRBJ1-5	ASSAGSGQGINQPQH
TRBV7-9	TRBJ2-3	ASSSLGAVKDTQY
TRBV10-3	TRBJ1-3	AISETGASGNTIY
TRBV28	TRBJ1-2	ASFGQGAYGYT
TRBV5-6	TRBJ1-1	ASSRGSSFPEAF
TRBV29-1	TRBJ2-1	SVGGLFYNEQF
TRBV28	TRBJ2-7	ASSTPTGTPYEQY
TRBV5-6	TRBJ2-7	ASSSNYEQY
TRBV4-3	TRBJ2-2	ASSQNQGGAGELF
TRBV18	TRBJ1-3	ASSPPGTNFGGNTIY
TRBV6-6	TRBJ1-2	ASSGTAYGYT
TRBV5-1	TRBJ1-2	ASSFGQGPSNYGYT
TRBV7-7	TRBJ2-1	ASSPPRTGSIAGVNGNEQF
TRBV19	TRBJ2-1	ASRPPGLAVNEQF
TRBV5-6	TRBJ2-5	ASSPGLAGFQETQY
TRBV7-2	TRBJ1-6	ASSLEDRFSYNSPLH
TRBV9	TRBJ2-7	ASSVSTSGAHEQY
TRBV2	TRBJ2-7	ASGAGPGSIRSYEQY
TRBV28	TRBJ2-7	ASRGTGTGVFEQY
TRBV5-1	TRBJ2-5	ASSNRPGLAAETQY
TRBV13	TRBJ1-4	ASSLRTGGPNEKLF
TRBV5-1	TRBJ2-5	ASSLPRGNQETQY
TRBV2	TRBJ1-1	ASSEATVLGTEAF
TRBV7-8	TRBJ2-3	ASSLVASGRTDTQY
TRBV5-1	TRBJ1-2	ASSPAGGSGYT
TRBV10-3	TRBJ1-2	ATTGVLSYGYT
TRBV7-9	TRBJ1-5	ASSPGQGAPLQH
TRBV9	TRBJ2-3	ASSPGLSGTDTQY
TRBV7-9	TRBJ1-2	ASSLGQGAYGYT
TRBV2	TRBJ1-2	ASSEIGDTATYGYT
TRBV28	TRBJ2-1	ASNLGGRNEQF
TRBV4-3	TRBJ1-1	ASSPGVVRAEAF
TRBV5-1	TRBJ1-5	ASSTDYGQPQH
TRBV6-5	TRBJ2-1	ASSHDRDIFEQF
TRBV28	TRBJ1-1	ASSFRVTEAF
TRBV28	TRBJ2-5	ASSLYAGQGLETQY
TRBV25-1	TRBJ1-1	ASSGYGEAF
TRBV19	TRBJ2-1	ASSLRTSGISYNEQF
TRBV4-3	TRBJ2-1	ASSQSWTSGGNEQF
TRBV9	TRBJ2-1	ASSVGDSGKYNEQF
TRBV5-1	TRBJ2-7	ASKAFPLTTSYEQY
TRBV25-1	TRBJ1-2	ASSESTEAYGYT
TRBV4-3	TRBJ1-2	ASSKDRDTFYGYT
TRBV6-1	TRBJ1-2	ASSATGNYGYT
TRBV9	TRBJ1-5	ASSPNEGRNQPQH
TRBV5-1	TRBJ1-1	ASSLAGGSNAEAF
TRBV15	TRBJ2-7	ATSRDREMGEQY
TRBV10-3	TRBJ2-3	AISRTSGGAGTDTQY
TRBV18	TRBJ1-1	ASSLGQLNTEAF
TRBV7-2	TRBJ2-3	ASREGGTPTQY